What follows is one T cell receptor beta chain and its context. What it recognizes is unknown. Time point: week 23, last vaccination. Vaccinated patients received 300 ug of mutant IDH1 20-mer peptide per dose, with topical imiquimod. In every donor, the tumor was a new WHO grade 3 or 4 IDH1-mutant, ATRX-lost astrocytoma. This sample is part of a study of a mutant IDH1 vaccine in newly diagnosed glioma. Turning to the study itself: Of treated patients, approximately 60% were men and about 38% women, averaging around 40 years.

From germline, CDR1 is SGHKS and CDR2 YYEKEE (reference sequence). The CDR3 is made up of 14 amino acids. The V gene end was trimmed by 2 bases and the J gene end by 9 bases; junction bases not matched to a gene: 3. Method: immunoSEQ multiplex PCR; TCRdb's copy keeps in-frame clones and lacks some. The sample shows some 33,000 clones, roughly 90% of them seen only once. This chain uses TRBV5-5 with TRBJ1-6; 9 nucleotides line up with TRBD1. This TCR derives from a man aged 40-55 years with glioma. The source material was PBMCs, sampled from a glioma patient whose treatment included an IDH1 peptide vaccine. CDR3 nucleotide sequence: TGTGCCAGCAGCTTAGAGGACAGGGGTTCACCCCTCCACTTT. Its protein product is CASSLEDRGSPLHF.